Included here is one TCR beta chain sequence, with context. No antigen is known for it. This specimen comes from a study of vaccination and CD4 T cells after COVID-19. Germline trimming cut 0 bases from V and 3 bases from J; bases unmatched to any gene: 2. CDR3 length equals 15 residues. In germline, CDR1 is MGHDK, CDR2 SYGVNS. The Oncomine TCR Beta short-read assay sequenced DNA from cultured CD4+ T cells. DNA came from CD4+ T cells after culture. TCRdb redid the calling of the PCR reads with MiXCR, one entry per CDR3 protein. The sample has about 21,000 distinct CDR3 sequences; 40% to 50% are singletons. Time point denoted: late sampling 161 to 241 days after vaccination in three convalescent patients. The sample's treatment: approximately 9-day PBMC culture with coronavirus spike peptide pools or control peptides (ViraFEST assay).

This sequence was found in a human donor who had recovered from COVID-19. The material was CD4+ T cells from blood, cultured in vitro, obtained about 7 months after SARS-CoV-2 vaccination. The chain joins TRBV25-1 to TRBJ1-1, with 9 bases that match TRBD1. The CDR3 bases are TGTGCCAGCAGTGAATATGGGACAGGGCACACTGAAGCTTTCTTT. Amino acid sequence: CASSEYGTGHTEAFF.